These 26 T cell receptor beta chains came from one sample sequenced in a study of CD8 T cells in ankylosing spondylitis. Via MiXCR, TCRdb re-called the 5' RACE reads, giving one row per CDR3 protein. Here the sample spans about 500,000 distinct CDR3 sequences, roughly 5.2% being singletons. Broader study findings: Seemingly characteristic of ankylosing spondylitis blood was a TCR beta motif consisting of under 10 highly homologous variants.

Antigen specificity for these receptors is unknown. The sequenced sample consisted of blood, either unsorted or a sorted T cell fraction (not recorded which). The receptors originated from a male donor with ankylosing spondylitis.

At least ten counts were recorded for this clonotype. The chain uses TRBV15 and TRBJ2-7; unclear D gene. CDR1 LNHNV and CDR2 YYDKDF come from the germline V gene (reference sequence). The CDR3 runs 13 residues. Trimming took off 0 bases at V and 3 bases at J, with 6 bases between the two ends. The CDR3 is CATSRDLSYEQYF. The CDR3 DNA reads TGTGCCACCAGCAGAGATCTCAGCTACGAGCAGTACTTC.

This clonotype appeared a few times. This chain joins TRBV7-9 and TRBJ2-7; D not certain. The CDR3 has 10 residues. Germline lookup yields CDR1 SEHNR and CDR2 FQNEAQ (reference sequence). V was shortened by 5 bases and J by 5 bases, with 4 bases between the two germline ends. Here the CDR3 DNA reads TGTGCCAGCAGCCAGGACGAGCAGTACTTC. It translates to CASSQDEQYF.

This clonotype was seen many times. V usage is TRBV5-5 and J usage is TRBJ2-2, with 8 positions matching TRBD2. V lost 4 bases and J lost 6; bases outside the gene matches: 8. Germline V lookup: CDR1 SGHKS, CDR2 YYEKEE (reference sequence). The CDR3 is made up of 15 amino acids. CDR3 coding DNA: TGTGCCAGCAGCGCGGGGGGATATCTGGCCGGGGAGCTGTTTTTT. Translating it yields CASSAGGYLAGELFF.

This clonotype was observed many times. The chain links TRBV7-2 to TRBJ2-1; TRBD1 aligns across 8 bases. Germline V lookup: CDR1 SGHTA, CDR2 FQGNSA. The CDR3 consists of 15 residues. Trimming removed 5 bases from V and 1 base from J; junction bases left unmatched: 4. The CDR3: CASSINRGSYNEQFF. The CDR3 DNA follows: TGTGCCAGCAGCATAAACAGGGGGTCCTACAATGAGCAGTTCTTC.

This clonotype was detected ten times or more. The V call is TRBV6-2 or TRBV6-3, the J call TRBJ1-1; D perhaps matches TRBD1 (6 bases). Germline CDR1 reads MNHEY; CDR2 reads SVGEGT. The CDR3 spans 15 residues. The V gene lost 4 bases and the J gene lost 5 bases, with 17 bases spanning the gap. CDR3 bases: TGTGCCAGCAGTTTCCGACAGGTACGGGGTACTGAAGCTTTCTTT. This gives the protein CASSFRQVRGTEAFF.

This clonotype has just a few counts. The chain recombines TRBV29-1 with TRBJ2-1, with 13 bases identical to TRBD2. This CDR3 contains 15 residues. Germline values: CDR1 SQVTM, CDR2 ANQGSEA. The ends lost 3 bases at V and 4 bases at J; junction bases unmatched: 3. The CDR3 is CSVEGGLAGYNEQFF. The DNA of the CDR3 is TGCAGCGTTGAGGGGGGACTAGCGGGGTACAATGAGCAGTTCTTC.

This clonotype occurred many times. This chain connects TRBV27 to TRBJ1-1, with TRBD1 matching over 8 bases. Germline V gene lookup returns CDR1 MNHEY and CDR2 SMNVEV (reference sequence). Unmatched junction bases numbered 3, after V lost 2 bases and J lost 4 bases. The CDR3 consists of 14 residues. The CDR3 DNA follows: TGTGCCAGCAGTTTAACTACAGGGGGCACTGAAGCTTTCTTT. Encoded protein: CASSLTTGGTEAFF.

This clonotype was counted many times. The V gene is TRBV10-3, the J gene TRBJ1-2, with D tentatively TRBD1 (5 bases). V dropped 3 bases and J dropped 5 bases, with 10 bases sitting between them. The CDR3 loop spans 13 amino acids. Germline-derived CDR1 and CDR2 are ENHRY and SYGVKD. For the CDR3, the DNA is TGTGCCATCAGTGAAAGGGACGGTTATGGCTACACCTTC. Translation: CAISERDGYGYTF.

At least ten counts were recorded for this clonotype. The chain uses TRBV28 and TRBJ2-5, with TRBD1 matching over 9 bases. Trimming removed 6 bases from V and 4 bases from J; junction bases left unmatched: 15. The CDR3 totals 17 residues. CDR1 is MDHEN, CDR2 SYDVKM, per germline. CDR3 nucleotides: TGTGCCAGCAGCCAACAGGGGGCGATGGGCTTCTTAGAGACCCAGTACTTC. Amino acid sequence: CASSQQGAMGFLETQYF.

Only a few counts were recorded for this clonotype. V and J are TRBV5-1 and TRBJ2-2, with 7 positions matching TRBD1. Trimming took 0 bases from V and 0 from J; bases not matched to a gene: 2. In germline, CDR1 is SGHRS, CDR2 YFSETQ. This CDR3 is built from 16 residues. The CDR3 DNA sequence: TGCGCCAGCAGCTTGGGGGGGACAGCGAACACCGGGGAGCTGTTTTTT. It encodes CASSLGGTANTGELFF.

This clonotype was found many times. The rearrangement links TRBV18 to TRBJ1-1; TRBD1 matches at 9 bases. The CDR3 is 15 amino acids. The V and J ends lost 3 bases and 6 bases, in that order; junction bases with no gene match: 8. Germline values: CDR1 KGHSH, CDR2 LQKENI. The CDR3 sequence is CASSPTTRTGAEAFF. DNA of the CDR3: TGTGCCAGCTCACCCACAACACGGACAGGGGCTGAAGCTTTCTTT. The full variable domain, rest sourced from reference TRBV18 and TRBJ1-1, is NAGVMQNPRHLVRRRGQEARLRCSPMKGHSHVYWYRQLPEEGLKFMVYLQKENIIDESGMPKERFSAEFPKEGPSILRIQQVVRGDSAAYFCASSPTTRTGAEAFFGQGTRLTVV.

This clonotype was seen more than once but under ten times. This chain connects TRBV7-2 to TRBJ2-5, with D unclear. This CDR3 is 13 amino acids long. Germline CDR1 SGHTA, CDR2 FQGNSA. The ends were cut back, 5 bases at V and 8 bases at J, with 15 bases in the middle. The DNA for the CDR3 is TGTGCCAGCAGCCTCTGGGAAGAGCAAACCCAGTACTTC. It codes for CASSLWEEQTQYF.

This clonotype occurred many times. The chain uses TRBV7-2 and TRBJ1-5; 8 positions match TRBD1. The CDR3 is made up of 15 amino acids. V was clipped by 5 bases and J by 10 bases; unmatched bases: 13. From germline, CDR1 is SGHTA and CDR2 FQGNSA. The CDR3: CASSETGQGLHPQHF. CDR3 sequence (DNA): TGTGCCAGCAGCGAAACCGGACAGGGCCTCCATCCCCAGCATTTT. Combining the CDR3 with reference TRBV7-2 and TRBJ1-5 gives the whole variable domain GAGVSQSPSNKVTEKGKDVELRCDPISGHTALYWYRQSLGQGLEFLIYFQGNSAPDKSGLPSDRFSAERTGGSVSTLTIQRTQQEDSAVYLCASSETGQGLHPQHFGDGTRLSIL.

This clonotype has ten or more counts. This rearrangement joins TRBV5-1 to TRBJ1-2, with D unclear. This CDR3 has 12 amino acids. Trimming removed 0 bases from V and 13 bases from J, with 13 bases in between. In germline, CDR1 is SGHRS, CDR2 YFSETQ. CDR3 nucleotide sequence: TGCGCCAGCAGCTTGGATAAGGCCGCTTTCACCTTC. Protein: CASSLDKAAFTF.

There are a few counts of this clonotype. This rearrangement joins TRBV5-1 to TRBJ2-3; 11 bases agree with TRBD2. Trimming at V came to 4 bases and at J to 9 bases, leaving 4 bases not matched to a gene. The CDR3 has 13 amino acids. The germline V gene encodes CDR1 SGHRS and CDR2 YFSETQ. The CDR3 coding sequence is TGCGCCAGCAGCCCCCGACTAGCGGGAACGCAGTATTTT. It yields the protein CASSPRLAGTQYF.

Remarks on this clonotype: The germline gene is not matched at one end of the junction; a read error may be the cause. The chain joins TRBV11-3 to TRBJ2-2; possibly TRBD1 or TRBD2 for D (5 bases each). This CDR3 is built from 13 residues. Germline-derived CDR1 and CDR2 are SGHNT and YENEEA. The CDR3 region has the DNA TGTGCCAGCAGCTCCCGGGATCACGGGGACCTGTTTTTT. Its translation is CASSSRDHGDLFF.

The sample holds a few counts of this clonotype. The V call is TRBV6-1, the J call TRBJ2-5, with 14 bases aligning to TRBD2. Germline values: CDR1 MNHNS, CDR2 SASEGT. CDR3 length: 16 residues. Losses at the gene ends were 4 bases for V and 12 bases for J; bases not matched to a gene: 13. CDR3 sequence: CASSVTSGGAGLREYF. The CDR3 nucleotides are TGTGCCAGCAGTGTGACTAGCGGGGGGGCCGGGCTGCGGGAGTACTTC.

This clonotype has only a few counts. The chain has TRBV4-3 and TRBJ2-1; 15 bases match TRBD2. Germline trimming cut 2 bases from V and 9 bases from J; bases unmatched to any gene: 2. The CDR3 has 15 amino acids. Germline CDR1 reads LGHNA; CDR2 reads YSLEER. The CDR3 DNA follows: TGCGCCAGCAGCCAACGGACTAGCGGGGGGGCTGAGCAGTTCTTC. This gives the protein CASSQRTSGGAEQFF.

Many counts were recorded for this clonotype. This chain links TRBV24-1 with TRBJ1-2, with 7 bases aligning to TRBD1. With V trimmed by 2 bases and J by 7 bases, 6 bases remained unmatched. Germline CDR1 KGHDR, CDR2 SFDVKD. CDR3 length equals 14 residues. CDR3 sequence reads: CATSDSGTVAGYTF. The CDR3 DNA reads as TGTGCCACCAGTGATTCCGGGACAGTGGCTGGCTACACCTTC.

This clonotype occurred many times. One end of the junction fails to match germline, which may point to a read error. The rearrangement joins TRBV10-3 to TRBJ1-2, with no clear D. The germline V gene encodes CDR1 ENHRY and CDR2 SYGVKD. This CDR3 is built from 13 residues. This CDR3 reads CAIREWSADGYTF. CDR3 nucleotide sequence: TGTGCCATCAGGGAGTGGAGTGCGGATGGCTACACCTTC.

On this clonotype: Being one base from a much bigger clone, this may be a read error. This chain joins TRBV11-2 and TRBJ2-3; TRBD2 agrees at 7 bases. Germline CDR1 is SGHAT and CDR2 is FQNNGV. The CDR3 spans 16 residues. The V and J ends lost 2 bases and 2 bases, in that order; junction bases with no gene match: 7. CDR3 loop: CASSLRREGLTDTQYF. DNA for the CDR3: TGTGCCAGCAGCTTAAGAAGGGAGGGGCTCACAGATACGCAGTATTTT.

The chain couples TRBV20-1 to TRBJ2-5; 7 bases line up with TRBD2. J was trimmed by 1 base and V by 5 bases; bases with no gene match: 7. The germline CDR1 and CDR2 sequences are DFQATT and SNEGSKA (reference sequence). This CDR3 spans 14 amino acids. This CDR3 is CSALPTSAQETQYF. CDR3 sequence (DNA): TGCAGTGCTCTCCCCACTAGCGCCCAAGAGACCCAGTACTTC.

This clonotype was seen many times. The CDR3 loop reads CSARIGLPYEQYF. CDR3 coding DNA: TGCAGTGCTAGGATAGGACTCCCCTACGAGCAGTACTTC. The chain couples TRBV20-1 to TRBJ2-7; D might be TRBD2 (5 bases). The length of the CDR3 is 13 residues. Per the germline V gene, CDR1 is DFQATT and CDR2 is SNEGSKA (reference sequence). The V end lost 3 bases, the J end lost 2 bases, and 11 bases lay between the germline ends.

The J gene is TRBJ1-1, the V gene TRBV7-2, with 7 nucleotides matching TRBD1. Germline values: CDR1 SGHTA, CDR2 FQGNSA. The CDR3 covers 14 residues. V shed 4 bases and J 5 bases; nucleotides not matched to a gene: 7. CDR3 region: CASSSQTGRTEAFF. DNA of the CDR3: TGTGCCAGCAGCTCCCAGACAGGGAGGACTGAAGCTTTCTTT.

This clonotype showed up many times. The gene calls are TRBV6-2 or TRBV6-3 and TRBJ2-7; tentatively, D is TRBD2 (5 bases). The CDR3 spans 16 residues. Deletions cut 4 bases from V and 3 bases from J, with 19 bases between. In germline, CDR1 is MNHEY, CDR2 SVGEGT. The CDR3 DNA sequence: TGTGCCAGCAGTTGGGTTTCTCGGGAATACGGCTACGAGCAGTACTTC. It encodes CASSWVSREYGYEQYF.

This clonotype was found many times. V gene TRBV20-1 combines with J gene TRBJ2-7, with 9 bases that match TRBD1. V lost 3 bases to trimming and J lost 5 bases; unmatched junction nucleotides: 11. CDR3 length equals 15 residues. CDR1 and CDR2 (germline): DFQATT, SNEGSKA (reference sequence). This CDR3 is CSARVLTGGFNEQYF. In nucleotides, the CDR3 is TGCAGTGCTAGGGTATTAACAGGGGGCTTCAACGAGCAGTACTTC.